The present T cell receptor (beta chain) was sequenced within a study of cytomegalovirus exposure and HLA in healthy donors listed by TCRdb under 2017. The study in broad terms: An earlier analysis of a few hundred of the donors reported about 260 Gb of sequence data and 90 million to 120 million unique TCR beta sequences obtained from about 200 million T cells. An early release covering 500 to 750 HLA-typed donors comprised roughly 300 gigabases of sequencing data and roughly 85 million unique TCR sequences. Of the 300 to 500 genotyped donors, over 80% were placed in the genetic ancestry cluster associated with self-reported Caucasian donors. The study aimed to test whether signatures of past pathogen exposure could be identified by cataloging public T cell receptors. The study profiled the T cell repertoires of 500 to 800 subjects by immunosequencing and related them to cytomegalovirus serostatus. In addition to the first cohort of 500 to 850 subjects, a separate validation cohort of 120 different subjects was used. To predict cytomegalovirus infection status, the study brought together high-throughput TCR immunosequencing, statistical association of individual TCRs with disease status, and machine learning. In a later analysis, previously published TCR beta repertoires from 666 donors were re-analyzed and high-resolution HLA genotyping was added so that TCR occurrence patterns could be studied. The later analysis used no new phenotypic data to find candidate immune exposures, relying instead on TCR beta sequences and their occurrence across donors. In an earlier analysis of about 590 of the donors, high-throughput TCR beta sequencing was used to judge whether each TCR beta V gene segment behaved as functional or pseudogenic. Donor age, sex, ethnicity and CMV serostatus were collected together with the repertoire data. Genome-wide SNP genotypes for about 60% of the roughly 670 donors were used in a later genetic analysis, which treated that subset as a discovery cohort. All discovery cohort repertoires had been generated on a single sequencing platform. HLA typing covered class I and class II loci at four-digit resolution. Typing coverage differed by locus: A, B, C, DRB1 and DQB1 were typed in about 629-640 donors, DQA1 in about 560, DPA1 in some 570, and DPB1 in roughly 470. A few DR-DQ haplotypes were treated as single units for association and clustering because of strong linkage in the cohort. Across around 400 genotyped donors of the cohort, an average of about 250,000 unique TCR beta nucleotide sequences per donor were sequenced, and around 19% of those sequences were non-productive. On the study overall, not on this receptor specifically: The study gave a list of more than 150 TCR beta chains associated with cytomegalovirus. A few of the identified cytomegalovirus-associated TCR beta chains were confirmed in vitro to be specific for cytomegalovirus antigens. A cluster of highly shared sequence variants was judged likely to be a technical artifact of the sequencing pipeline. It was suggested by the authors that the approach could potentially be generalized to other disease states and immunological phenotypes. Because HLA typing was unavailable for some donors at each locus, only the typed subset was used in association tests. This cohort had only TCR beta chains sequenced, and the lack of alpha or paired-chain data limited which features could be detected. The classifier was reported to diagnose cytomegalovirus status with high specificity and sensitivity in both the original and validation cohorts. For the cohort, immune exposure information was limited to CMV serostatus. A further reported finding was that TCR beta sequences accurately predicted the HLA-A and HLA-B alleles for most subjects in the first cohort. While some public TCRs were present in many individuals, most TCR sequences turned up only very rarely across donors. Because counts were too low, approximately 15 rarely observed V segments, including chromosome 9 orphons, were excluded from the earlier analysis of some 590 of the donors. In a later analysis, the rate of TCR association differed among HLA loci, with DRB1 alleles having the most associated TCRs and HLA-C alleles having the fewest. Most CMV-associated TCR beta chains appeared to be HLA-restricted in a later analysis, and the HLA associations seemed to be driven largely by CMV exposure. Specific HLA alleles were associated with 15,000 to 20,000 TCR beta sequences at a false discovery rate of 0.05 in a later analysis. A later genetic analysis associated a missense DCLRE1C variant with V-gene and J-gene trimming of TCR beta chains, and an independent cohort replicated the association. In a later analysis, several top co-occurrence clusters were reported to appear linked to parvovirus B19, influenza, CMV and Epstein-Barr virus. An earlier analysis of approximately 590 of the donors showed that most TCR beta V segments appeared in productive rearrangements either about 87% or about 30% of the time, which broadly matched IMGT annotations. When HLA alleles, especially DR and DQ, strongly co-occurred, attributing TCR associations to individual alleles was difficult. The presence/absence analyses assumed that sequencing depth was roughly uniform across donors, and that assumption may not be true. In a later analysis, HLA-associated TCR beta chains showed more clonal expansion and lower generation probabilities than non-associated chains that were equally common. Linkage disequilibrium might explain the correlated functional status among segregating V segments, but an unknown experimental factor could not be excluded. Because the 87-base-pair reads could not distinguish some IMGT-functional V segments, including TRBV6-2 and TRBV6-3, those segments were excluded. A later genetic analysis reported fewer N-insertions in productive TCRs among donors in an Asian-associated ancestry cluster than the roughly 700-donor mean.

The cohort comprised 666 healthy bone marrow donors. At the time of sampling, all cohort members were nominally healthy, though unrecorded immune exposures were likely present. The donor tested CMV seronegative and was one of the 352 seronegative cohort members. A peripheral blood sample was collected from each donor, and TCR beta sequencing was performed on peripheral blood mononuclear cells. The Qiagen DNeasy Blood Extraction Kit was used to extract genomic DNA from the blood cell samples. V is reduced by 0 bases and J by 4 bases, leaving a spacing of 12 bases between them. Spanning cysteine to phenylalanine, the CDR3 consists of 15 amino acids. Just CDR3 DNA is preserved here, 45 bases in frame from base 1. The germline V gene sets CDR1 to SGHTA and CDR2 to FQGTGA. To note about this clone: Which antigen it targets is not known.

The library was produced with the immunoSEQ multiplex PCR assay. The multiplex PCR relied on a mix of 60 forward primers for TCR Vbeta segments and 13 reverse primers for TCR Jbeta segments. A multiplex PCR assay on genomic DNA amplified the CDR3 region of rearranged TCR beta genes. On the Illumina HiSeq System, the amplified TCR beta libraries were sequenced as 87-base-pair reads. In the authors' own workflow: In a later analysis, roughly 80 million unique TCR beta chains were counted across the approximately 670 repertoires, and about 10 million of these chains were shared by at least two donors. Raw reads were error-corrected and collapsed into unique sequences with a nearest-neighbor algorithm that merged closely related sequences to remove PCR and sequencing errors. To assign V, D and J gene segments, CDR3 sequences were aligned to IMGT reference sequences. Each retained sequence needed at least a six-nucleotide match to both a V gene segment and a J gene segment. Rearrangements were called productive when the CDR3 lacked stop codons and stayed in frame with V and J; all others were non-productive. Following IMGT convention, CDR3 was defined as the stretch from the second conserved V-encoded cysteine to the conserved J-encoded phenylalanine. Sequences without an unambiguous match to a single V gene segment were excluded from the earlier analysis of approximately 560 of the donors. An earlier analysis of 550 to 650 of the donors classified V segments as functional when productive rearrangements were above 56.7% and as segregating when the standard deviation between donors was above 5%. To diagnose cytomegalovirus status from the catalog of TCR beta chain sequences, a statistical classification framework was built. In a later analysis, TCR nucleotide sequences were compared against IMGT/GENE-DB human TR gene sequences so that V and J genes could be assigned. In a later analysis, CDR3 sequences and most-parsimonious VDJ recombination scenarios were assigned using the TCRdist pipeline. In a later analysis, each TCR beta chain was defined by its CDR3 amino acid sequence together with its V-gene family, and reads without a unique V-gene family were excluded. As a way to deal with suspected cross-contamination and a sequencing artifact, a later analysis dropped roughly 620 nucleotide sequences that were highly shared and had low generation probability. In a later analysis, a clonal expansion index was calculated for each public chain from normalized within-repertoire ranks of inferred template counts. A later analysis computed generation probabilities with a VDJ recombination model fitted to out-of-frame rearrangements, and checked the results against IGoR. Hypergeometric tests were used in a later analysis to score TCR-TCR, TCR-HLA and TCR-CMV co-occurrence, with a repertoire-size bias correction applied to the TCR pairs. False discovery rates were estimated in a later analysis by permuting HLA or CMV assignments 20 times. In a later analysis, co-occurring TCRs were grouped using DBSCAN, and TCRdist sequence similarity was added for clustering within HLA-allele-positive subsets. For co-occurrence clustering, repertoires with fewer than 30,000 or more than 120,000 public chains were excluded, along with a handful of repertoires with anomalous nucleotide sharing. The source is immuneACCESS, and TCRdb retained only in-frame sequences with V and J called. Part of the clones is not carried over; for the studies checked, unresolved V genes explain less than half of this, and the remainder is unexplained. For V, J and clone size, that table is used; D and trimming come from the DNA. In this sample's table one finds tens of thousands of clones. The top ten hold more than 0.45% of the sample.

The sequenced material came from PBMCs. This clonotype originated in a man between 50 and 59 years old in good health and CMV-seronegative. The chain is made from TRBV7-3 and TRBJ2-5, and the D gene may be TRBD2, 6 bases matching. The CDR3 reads CASSLTGTAAETQYF. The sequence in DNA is TGTGCCAGCAGCTTAACCGGGACTGCCGCAGAGACCCAGTACTTC.